This is a list of T cell receptor beta chains from one sample in a study of control samples from healthy donors and cancer patients. The protocol was immunoSEQ multiplex PCR, while the TCRdb copy is restricted to in-frame clones and leaves out a portion. Of tens of thousands of clones detected, approximately 84% appear once; the ten largest clones hold more than 3%. Sequenced sample: blood. Source of these receptors: a woman aged 45-60 years in good health. CDR3s include the opening cysteine and the closing phenylalanine or tryptophan. The order of the fields is clone size, J gene, D gene, V gene, CDR3 length, CDR3 DNA, CDR3 protein. A D gene is named only where the DNA matches it firmly. Only part of the rows carry a size: once, few, many, or a class if the clone is expanded.

NA | TRBJ1-6 | NA | TRBV18 | 13 | TGTGCCAGCTCACCACAAACGGATTCACCCCTCCACTTT | CASSPQTDSPLHF
NA | TRBJ2-3 | TRBD1 | TRBV9 | 16 | TGTGCCAGCAGCGTAGATCCGGGACAGGGCGCAGATACGCAGTATTTT | CASSVDPGQGADTQYF
NA | TRBJ2-7 | TRBD1 | TRBV24-1 | 12 | TGTGCCGCCGGGACAGGTAGCTACGAGCAGTACTTC | CAAGTGSYEQYF
NA | TRBJ2-2 | NA | TRBV19 | 14 | TGTGCCAGTAGTAGTGAAGTCTCCACCGGGGAGCTGTTTTTT | CASSSEVSTGELFF
NA | TRBJ2-4 | NA | TRBV2 | 12 | TGTGCCAGCAGTGAAGCCGTCCTTGTTCAGTACTTC | CASSEAVLVQYF
NA | TRBJ2-3 | NA | TRBV6-5 | 15 | TGTGCCAGCAGGCTACAGGGCAAGGGCACAGATACGCAGTATTTT | CASRLQGKGTDTQYF
once | TRBJ2-1 | NA | TRBV27 | 13 | TGTGCCAGTAGTGACGGGAACTACAATGAGCAGTTCTTC | CASSDGNYNEQFF
NA | TRBJ1-1 | NA | TRBV4-1 | 13 | TGCGCCAGCAGCCAAGGCAGGGATGGAGGGGCTTTCTTT | CASSQGRDGGAFF
once | TRBJ1-4 | TRBD1 | TRBV4-1 | 16 | TGCGCCAGCAGCCGTTTTCCGGGACAGACTAATGAAAAACTGTTTTTT | CASSRFPGQTNEKLFF
NA | TRBJ2-7 | TRBD1 | TRBV19 | 14 | TGTGCCAGTAGTACAGGACAGGGGGGCTACGAGCAGTACTTC | CASSTGQGGYEQYF
NA | TRBJ1-5 | NA | TRBV18 | 15 | TGTGCCAGCTCACCACAGGGTCTAGGCAATCAGCCCCAGCATTTT | CASSPQGLGNQPQHF
NA | TRBJ1-2 | TRBD1 | TRBV7-9 | 14 | TGTGCCAGCAGTCCCAACTTAGGACAGGGAACCTACACCTTC | CASSPNLGQGTYTF
once | TRBJ2-1 | NA | TRBV21-1 | 17 | TGTGCCAGCAGCAAAACGCCACAGGACAGGGGGGTCGATGAGCAGTTCTTC | CASSKTPQDRGVDEQFF
NA | TRBJ2-3 | NA | TRBV7-3 | 14 | TGTGCCAGCAGCTTAACACAGTCCACAGATACGCAGTATTTT | CASSLTQSTDTQYF
NA | TRBJ1-5 | NA | TRBV27 | 13 | TGTGCCAGCAGTTTTACTAGCAATCAGCCCCAGCATTTT | CASSFTSNQPQHF
NA | TRBJ1-2 | NA | TRBV28 | 14 | TGTGCCGCCTTCGTAAGGGAGGGCAACTATGGCTACACCTTC | CAAFVREGNYGYTF
NA | TRBJ1-5 | TRBD1 | TRBV30 | 12 | TGTGCCTGGAGTGGACAGGGGTTGCCCCAGCATTTT | CAWSGQGLPQHF
NA | TRBJ2-7 | NA | TRBV4-2 | 14 | TGTGCCAGCAGCCAAGTGTCAGTTGGGGACGAGCAGTACTTC | CASSQVSVGDEQYF
NA | TRBJ1-4 | NA | TRBV12-3/TRBV12-4 | 13 | TGTGCCAGCAGAAAGGACAGCGATGAAAAACTGTTTTTT | CASRKDSDEKLFF
NA | TRBJ2-7 | NA | TRBV18 | 15 | TGTGCCAGCTCACCATCCGGACGCTCTAGGGACGAGCAGTACTTC | CASSPSGRSRDEQYF
NA | TRBJ2-2 | TRBD1 | TRBV9 | 15 | TGTGCCAGCAGCGTAGGGGCAGGGGGCATCGGGGAGCTGTTTTTT | CASSVGAGGIGELFF
NA | TRBJ2-1 | TRBD2 | TRBV29-1 | 13 | TGCAGCGCCAGGACTAGCGGCTACAATGAGCAGTTCTTC | CSARTSGYNEQFF
NA | TRBJ2-5 | NA | TRBV5-1 | 13 | TGCGCCAGCAGCGTCCTAGCGAGGGAGACCCAGTACTTC | CASSVLARETQYF
once | TRBJ2-1 | NA | TRBV5-1 | 13 | TGCGCCAGGACGAAGGGCTCCTACAATGAGCAGTTCTTC | CARTKGSYNEQFF
NA | TRBJ2-7 | TRBD1 | TRBV5-1 | 16 | TGCGCCAGCAGCTTGGCGCAGGGGGCCCGATCCTACGAGCAGTACTTC | CASSLAQGARSYEQYF
NA | TRBJ2-5 | NA | TRBV7-2 | 12 | TGTGCCAGCAGCAAATTCCGGGAGACCCAGTACTTC | CASSKFRETQYF
once | TRBJ2-7 | NA | TRBV28 | 14 | TGTGCCAGCAGTCTTACAGGGAGCTCCTACGAGCAGTACTTC | CASSLTGSSYEQYF
NA | TRBJ1-1 | NA | TRBV6-5 | 13 | TGTGCCAGCCGGATACGGCCGAACACTGAAGCTTTCTTT | CASRIRPNTEAFF
NA | TRBJ1-6 | NA | TRBV5-1 | 14 | TGCGCCAGCAGCCCGTCCAGGAATAATTCACCCCTCCACTTT | CASSPSRNNSPLHF
NA | TRBJ2-7 | TRBD2 | TRBV7-3 | 15 | TGTGCCAGCAGCTTAGCGACTAGCGGGAGTAGCGAGCAGTACTTC | CASSLATSGSSEQYF
NA | TRBJ2-1 | TRBD2 | TRBV5-1 | 15 | TGCGCCAGCAGCGGCGGGACTAGCGGGAAAAATGAGCAGTTCTTC | CASSGGTSGKNEQFF
NA | TRBJ1-4 | NA | TRBV7-6 | 16 | TGTGCCAGCAGCTTAGCGCCCGGGGAGGGAGGAGAAAAACTGTTTTTT | CASSLAPGEGGEKLFF
NA | TRBJ2-4 | TRBD2 | TRBV12-5 | 16 | TGTGCTAGTGGTTTAGTTCTGGGGGGGACCAAAAACATTCAGTACTTC | CASGLVLGGTKNIQYF
NA | TRBJ1-2 | TRBD1 | TRBV27 | 16 | TGTGCCAGCAGTTCTAGTCCCTTTCAGGGGGTAAAAGGCTACACCTTC | CASSSSPFQGVKGYTF
NA | TRBJ1-1 | NA | TRBV4-2 | 13 | TGTGCCAGCAGCCAAGGGGTTAACACTGAAGCTTTCTTT | CASSQGVNTEAFF
NA | TRBJ1-5 | NA | TRBV28 | 14 | TGTGCCAGCAACATGCTCGCTGGCAATCAGCCCCAGCATTTT | CASNMLAGNQPQHF